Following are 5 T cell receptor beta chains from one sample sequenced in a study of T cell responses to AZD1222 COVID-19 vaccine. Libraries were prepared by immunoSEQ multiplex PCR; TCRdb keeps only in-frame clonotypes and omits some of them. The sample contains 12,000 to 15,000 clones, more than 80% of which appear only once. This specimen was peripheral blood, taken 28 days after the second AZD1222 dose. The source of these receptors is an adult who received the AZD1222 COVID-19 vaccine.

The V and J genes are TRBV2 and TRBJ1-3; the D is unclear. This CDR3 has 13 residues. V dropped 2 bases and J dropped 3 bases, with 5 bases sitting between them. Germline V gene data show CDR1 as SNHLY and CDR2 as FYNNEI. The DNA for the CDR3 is TGTGCCAGCAGTGAAATCGGTGGAAACACCATATATTTT. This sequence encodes CASSEIGGNTIYF.

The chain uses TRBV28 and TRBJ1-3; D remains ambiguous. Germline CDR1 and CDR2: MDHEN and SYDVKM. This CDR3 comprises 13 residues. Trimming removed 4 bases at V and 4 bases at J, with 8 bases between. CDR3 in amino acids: CASSWTSGNTIYF. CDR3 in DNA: TGTGCCAGCAGTTGGACTAGCGGAAACACCATATATTTT.

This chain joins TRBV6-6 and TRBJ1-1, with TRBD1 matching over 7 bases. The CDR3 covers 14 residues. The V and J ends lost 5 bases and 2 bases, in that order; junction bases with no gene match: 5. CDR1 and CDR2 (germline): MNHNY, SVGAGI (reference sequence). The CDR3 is CASSRGQLNTEAFF. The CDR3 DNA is TGTGCCAGCAGTCGGGGACAGCTCAACACTGAAGCTTTCTTT.

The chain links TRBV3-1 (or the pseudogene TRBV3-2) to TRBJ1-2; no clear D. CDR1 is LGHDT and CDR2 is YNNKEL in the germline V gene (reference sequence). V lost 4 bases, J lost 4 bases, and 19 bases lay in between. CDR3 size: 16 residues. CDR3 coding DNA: TGTGCCAGCAGCCCAAGAAGTAGGCTTAACGGCTATGGCTACACCTTC. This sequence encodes CASSPRSRLNGYGYTF.

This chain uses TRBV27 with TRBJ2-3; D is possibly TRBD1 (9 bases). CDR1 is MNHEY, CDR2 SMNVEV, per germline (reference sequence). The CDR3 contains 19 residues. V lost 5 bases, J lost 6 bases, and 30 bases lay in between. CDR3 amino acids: CASSPRDRVTGGPLDTQYF. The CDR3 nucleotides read TGTGCCAGCAGTCCCCGGGACAGGGTCACGGGAGGGCCGCTGGATACGCAGTATTTT.